These 6 T cell receptor beta chains share one sample of origin, sequenced in a study of CD8 T cells in Susac syndrome. A quantity of roughly 0.5 to 1 ug RNA underwent reverse transcription using random hexamers. TCRdb reprocessed the immunoSEQ multiplex PCR reads via MiXCR and lists one record per CDR3 protein. The table shows roughly 300,000 distinct CDR3 sequences, with about 88% occurring only once. Sequencing was performed on CD8+ T cells from PBMCs. The receptors stem from a human donor with multiple sclerosis.

This chain links TRBV27 with TRBJ2-7, with TRBD1 identical over 7 bases. The CDR3 covers 15 residues. The junction had 9 bases not matched to a gene; V was cut back by 7 bases and J by 0 bases. Germline-derived CDR1 and CDR2 are MNHEY and SMNVEV (reference sequence). The CDR3 protein is CASKLGTASSYEQYF. CDR3 nucleotide sequence: TGTGCCAGCAAATTGGGGACAGCGAGCTCCTACGAGCAGTACTTC.

The chain joins TRBV7-9 to TRBJ2-1, with TRBD1 identical over 7 bases. The CDR3 spans 15 residues. V shed 3 bases and J 6 bases; nucleotides not matched to a gene: 8. CDR1 and CDR2 (germline): SEHNR, FQNEAQ (reference sequence). The CDR3 sequence is CASSLNTGESNEQFF. CDR3 in DNA: TGTGCCAGCAGCTTGAATACAGGGGAATCCAATGAGCAGTTCTTC.

This sequence joins TRBV10-2 and TRBJ1-1; 9 positions match TRBD1. The CDR3 is made up of 14 amino acids. The germline gives CDR1 WSHSY, CDR2 SAAADI. The ends lost 7 bases at V and 5 bases at J; junction bases unmatched: 8. The CDR3 here is CASTEGQGYTEAFF. The CDR3 DNA sequence: TGCGCCAGCACCGAGGGACAGGGTTATACTGAAGCTTTCTTT.

V is TRBV27 and J is TRBJ2-7; TRBD1 matches at 7 bases. Germline CDR1 reads MNHEY; CDR2 reads SMNVEV (reference sequence). J was trimmed by 3 bases and V by 5 bases; bases with no gene match: 10. CDR3 length: 15 amino acids. The CDR3 reads CASSRPGTAFYEQYF. The CDR3 DNA sequence: TGTGCCAGCAGTCGGCCCGGGACAGCCTTCTACGAGCAGTACTTC.

The gene calls are TRBV21-1 and TRBJ2-7; the table's D call, TRBD1, was not checked against the DNA. TRBV21-1 is marked as a pseudogene. This CDR3 is 17 amino acids long. The CDR3 coding sequence is TGTGCCAGCAGCCAGAAGGGGGTCAGTCTCCACTCCTACGAGCAGTACTTC. It codes for CASSQKGVSLHSYEQYF.

In its sample, this clonotype was seen once. The gene calls are TRBV3-1 and TRBJ2-1; unclear D gene. CDR1 is LGHDT, CDR2 YNNKEL, per germline (reference sequence). CDR3 size: 15 residues. V was shortened by 1 base and J by 7 bases, with 14 bases between the two germline ends. CDR3 coding DNA: TGTGCCAGCAGCCAAGCCCGGTCCGGTGTTAATGAGCAGTTCTTC. As protein: CASSQARSGVNEQFF.